The 31 T cell receptor beta chains listed next were all sequenced from one sample in a study of blood T cell repertoires in COVID-19. Clones were read by immunoSEQ multiplex PCR, and TCRdb kept only the in-frame ones, dropping some. The data show about 220,000 clones, 85% seen once. Sequencing was carried out using peripheral blood. The receptors were gathered from a man in his forties or fifties who had recovered from COVID-19.

The CDR3 is CASGFRTSGNKETQYF. The CDR3 DNA reads as TGTGCTAGTGGTTTCCGGACTAGCGGGAACAAAGAGACCCAGTACTTC. The rearrangement joins TRBV12-5 to TRBJ2-5, with TRBD2 matching 12 bases. J gave up 3 bases and V 3 bases, and 5 bases lay outside the gene matches. Germline loops: CDR1 LGHNT, CDR2 FRNRAP. The CDR3 loop spans 16 amino acids.

This clone came up once. The chain combines TRBV28 with TRBJ2-1; 7 nucleotides align to TRBD1. There are 14 residues in the CDR3. After removal of 8 bases from V and 7 bases from J, the junction contained 11 bases not matched to a gene. The germline CDR1 and CDR2 sequences are MDHEN and SYDVKM. In DNA, the CDR3 is TGTGCCAGCTGGAGACAGGGAAAAGGGAATGAGCAGTTCTTC. Translating gives CASWRQGKGNEQFF. Based on the CDR3 plus reference TRBV28 and TRBJ2-1, the full variable domain is DVKVTQSSRYLVKRTGEKVFLECVQDMDHENMFWYRQDPGLGLRLIYFSYDVKMKEKGDIPEGYSVSREKKERFSLILESASTNQTSMYLCASWRQGKGNEQFFGPGTRLTVL.

The rearrangement links TRBV6-5 to TRBJ1-6, with 8 nucleotides matching TRBD1. The V segment lost 0 bases and the J segment 7 bases; nucleotides outside the gene matches: 5. Germline V gene sequence: CDR1 MNHEY, CDR2 SVGAGI. The CDR3 spans 16 residues. The CDR3 region has the DNA TGTGCCAGCAGTTACTCAAGGACAGGGAAGAATTCACCCCTCCACTTT. Translating gives CASSYSRTGKNSPLHF.

This chain joins TRBV27 and TRBJ1-5; 7 nucleotides align to TRBD1. V gave up 8 bases and J gave up 0 bases; unmatched junction bases: 13. Germline V gene lookup returns CDR1 MNHEY and CDR2 SMNVEV (reference sequence). This CDR3 region has 17 residues. CDR3 DNA: TGTGCCAGCCGAGAACTGGGACAGAAATATAGCAATCAGCCCCAGCATTTT. This sequence encodes CASRELGQKYSNQPQHF.

The rearrangement links TRBV19 to TRBJ1-2; D is unresolved. The length of the CDR3 is 15 residues. The germline V gene has CDR1 LNHDA and CDR2 SQIVND (reference sequence). Trimming stripped 5 bases from V and 8 bases from J, with 21 bases between. CDR3 DNA sequence: TGTGCCAGTAGTGTGGGGTCTCCGGGATTGGAGGGCTACACCTTC. Translating it yields CASSVGSPGLEGYTF.

CDR3: CASSRAGLAGGNTQYF. The CDR3 coding sequence is TGTGCCAGCAGCCGTGCGGGACTAGCGGGAGGTAATACGCAGTATTTT. The chain is built from TRBV27 and TRBJ2-3, with 15 bases that match TRBD2. From germline, CDR1 is MNHEY and CDR2 SMNVEV (reference sequence). The V gene end was trimmed by 6 bases and the J gene end by 7 bases; junction bases not matched to a gene: 8. CDR3 length: 16 amino acids.

The chain links TRBV24-1 to TRBJ2-7; a possible D gene is TRBD2 (6 bases). Trimming took off 2 bases at V and 1 base at J, with 8 bases between the two ends. There are 14 residues in the CDR3. The germline V gene has CDR1 KGHDR and CDR2 SFDVKD. DNA of the CDR3: TGTGCCACCAGTGATTCGCGGGAATCCTACGAGCAGTACTTC. Translating gives CATSDSRESYEQYF.

This clone was observed a few times. The rearrangement uses TRBV7-9 and TRBJ2-3; 10 nucleotides match TRBD2. The V gene end was trimmed by 5 bases and the J gene end by 2 bases; junction bases not matched to a gene: 4. The CDR3 sequence is 15 residues long. Germline CDR1 reads SEHNR; CDR2 reads FQNEAQ (reference sequence). The CDR3 loop is CASSQGLAPTDTQYF. For the CDR3, the DNA is TGTGCCAGCAGCCAGGGACTAGCGCCCACAGATACGCAGTATTTT.

V and J are TRBV6-5 and TRBJ2-7, with D hard to call. The V gene's germline CDR1 is MNHEY and CDR2 SVGAGI. V was pared by 7 bases and J by 0 bases, with 16 bases between. CDR3 length: 15 amino acids. Written as DNA, the CDR3 is TGTGCCAGCACACCTGTAGCATCCCCCTCCTACGAGCAGTACTTC. It is translated as CASTPVASPSYEQYF.

The chain joins TRBV3-1 (or the pseudogene TRBV3-2) to TRBJ2-3, with TRBD2 identical over 10 bases. V lost 3 bases, J lost 0 bases, and 6 bases stayed unmatched. CDR3 length equals 17 residues. Germline values: CDR1 LGHDT, CDR2 YNNKEL (reference sequence). CDR3 bases: TGTGCCAGCAGCCACCGATTGACTAGCGGGAGCACAGATACGCAGTATTTT. Translation gives CASSHRLTSGSTDTQYF.

This chain connects TRBV9 to TRBJ2-2; the match to TRBD2 covers 14 bases. This CDR3 comprises 19 residues. Unmatched junction bases numbered 9, after V lost 0 bases and J lost 5 bases. Germline V gene data show CDR1 as SGDLS and CDR2 as YYNGEE. In DNA, the CDR3 is TGTGCCAGCAGCGTAGGCCCTGGACTAGCGGGAGGCGCAACCGGGGAGCTGTTTTTT. Its translation: CASSVGPGLAGGATGELFF.

This clone has only one observation. V usage is TRBV28 and J usage is TRBJ2-1, with 11 bases that match TRBD2. V gave up 3 bases and J gave up 8 bases; unmatched junction bases: 9. CDR3 length equals 16 residues. CDR1 is MDHEN, CDR2 SYDVKM, per germline. The CDR3 DNA is TGTGCCAGCAGTTTGGCAACTAGCGGGAGTGGGGATGAGCAGTTCTTC. Amino acid sequence: CASSLATSGSGDEQFF.

In this sample, this clone turned up once. The chain is built from TRBV30 and TRBJ1-4; 9 bases map to TRBD1. This CDR3 region has 15 residues. From germline, CDR1 is GTSNPN and CDR2 SVGIG (reference sequence). V trimming: 2 bases; J trimming: 1 base; junction bases outside the gene matches: 2. The CDR3 is CAWSQDRGTNEKLFF. CDR3 bases: TGTGCCTGGAGTCAGGACAGGGGAACTAATGAAAAACTGTTTTTT. Based on the CDR3 plus reference TRBV30 and TRBJ1-4, the full variable domain is SQTIHQWPATLVQPVGSPLSLECTVEGTSNPNLYWYRQAAGRGLQLLFYSVGIGQISSEVPQNLSASRPQDRQFILSSKKLLLSDSGFYLCAWSQDRGTNEKLFFGSGTQLSVL.

This clone was counted only a few times. The V call is TRBV19, the J call TRBJ2-7; 10 nucleotides agree with TRBD1. Per the germline V gene, CDR1 is LNHDA and CDR2 is SQIVND (reference sequence). The CDR3 sequence is 14 residues long. V lost 6 bases to trimming and J lost 0 bases; unmatched junction nucleotides: 2. DNA of the CDR3: TGTGCCAGTAGGGACAGGGGGAGCTCCTACGAGCAGTACTTC. Translating it yields CASRDRGSSYEQYF.

This clone was detected only once. The chain joins TRBV5-1 to TRBJ2-2, with D possibly being TRBD2 (5 bases). The CDR3 has 15 amino acids. V was shortened by 2 bases and J by 1 base, with 9 bases between the two germline ends. The germline gives CDR1 SGHRS, CDR2 YFSETQ. CDR3 region: CASSFFGMNTGELFF. The CDR3, as DNA: TGCGCCAGCAGCTTTTTCGGGATGAACACCGGGGAGCTGTTTTTT.

This clone was detected a few times. The gene calls are TRBV5-1 and TRBJ2-7, with 11 bases that match TRBD2. The germline gives CDR1 SGHRS, CDR2 YFSETQ. This CDR3 is 15 amino acids long. J gave up 7 bases and V 2 bases, and 8 bases lay outside the gene matches. The DNA of the CDR3 is TGCGCCAGCAGCTTTAGCGGGAGGGCCTCGAGGGAGCAGTACTTC. Amino acids: CASSFSGRASREQYF.

This clone was detected only once. The chain uses TRBV28 and TRBJ1-4; D gene unclear. CDR3 length: 16 amino acids. The V gene lost 1 base and the J gene lost 7 bases, with 16 bases spanning the gap. CDR1 MDHEN and CDR2 SYDVKM come from the germline V gene. The CDR3 here is CASSLLLSVGAEKLFF. The CDR3 region has the DNA TGTGCCAGCAGTTTATTGTTGTCGGTGGGCGCTGAAAAACTGTTTTTT.

The genes are TRBV25-1 and TRBJ2-3, with TRBD2 matching 11 bases. With 4 bases clipped from V and 4 bases from J, the junction kept 7 bases outside the gene matches. From germline, CDR1 is MGHDK and CDR2 SYGVNS. The CDR3 is made up of 16 amino acids. The CDR3 region is CASSVRLAGYPDTQYF. CDR3 nucleotide sequence: TGTGCCAGCAGTGTCCGACTAGCGGGATATCCAGATACGCAGTATTTT.

This chain connects TRBV6-1 to TRBJ2-5; 7 nucleotides match TRBD1. Germline V gene data show CDR1 as MNHNS and CDR2 as SASEGT. The junction had 11 bases not matched to a gene; V was cut back by 4 bases and J by 3 bases. The CDR3 sequence is 16 residues long. CDR3 protein: CASSALGRGLEETQYF. The DNA of the CDR3 is TGTGCCAGCAGTGCCCTCGGCAGGGGGTTGGAAGAGACCCAGTACTTC.

V and J are TRBV27 and TRBJ2-5; 11 bases map to TRBD2. In germline, CDR1 is MNHEY, CDR2 SMNVEV (reference sequence). The CDR3 is 18 residues long. The junction had 14 bases not matched to a gene; V was cut back by 3 bases and J by 5 bases. CDR3: CASSFRATLAGDRETQYF. CDR3 nucleotides: TGTGCCAGCAGTTTTCGGGCCACACTAGCGGGAGATAGGGAGACCCAGTACTTC.

CDR3 sequence (DNA): TGTGCCGCCGGTCTAGCGTACTACAATGAGCAGTTCTTC. It codes for CAAGLAYYNEQFF. The gene calls are TRBV10-3 and TRBJ2-1; TRBD2 might be the D (6 bases). Germline CDR1 and CDR2: ENHRY and SYGVKD. The CDR3 runs to 13 residues. The germline V and J ends were trimmed by 11 bases and 3 bases, with 14 bases remaining between them.

CDR3 sequence (DNA): TGTGCCAGCATGGGCAGCTGGTCTAACTATGGCTACACCTTC. Translation: CASMGSWSNYGYTF. The chain employs TRBV2 and TRBJ1-2, with D unclear. The CDR3 contains 14 residues. The V gene lost 7 bases and the J gene lost 0 bases, with 12 bases spanning the gap. The V gene's germline CDR1 is SNHLY and CDR2 FYNNEI.

V usage is TRBV24-1 and J usage is TRBJ2-3; TRBD2 matches at 8 bases. Germline CDR1 reads KGHDR; CDR2 reads SFDVKD. The CDR3 has 16 amino acids. The J segment lost 3 bases and the V segment lost 4 bases, leaving 8 bases of the junction unmatched. CDR3 sequence: CATSDTAGVRTDTQYF. Here the CDR3 DNA reads TGTGCCACCAGTGACACAGCGGGAGTTCGAACAGATACGCAGTATTTT.

The genes are TRBV27 and TRBJ2-7; TRBD2 matches at 11 bases. Germline trimming cut 6 bases from V and 0 bases from J; bases unmatched to any gene: 4. There are 15 residues in the CDR3. Germline CDR1 MNHEY, CDR2 SMNVEV (reference sequence). Written as DNA, the CDR3 is TGTGCCAGCAGACTAGCGGGGGATCCCTCCTACGAGCAGTACTTC. Residues: CASRLAGDPSYEQYF.

This clone was found a few times. This sequence joins TRBV11-2 and TRBJ1-6; tentative D call: TRBD1 (6 bases). The CDR3 extends over 14 amino acids. The germline V gene encodes CDR1 SGHAT and CDR2 FQNNGV. Trimming shortened V by 7 bases and J by 6 bases, and 13 bases separated the two germline ends. The CDR3 loop reads CASTPGTPNSPLHF. CDR3 nucleotides: TGTGCCAGCACCCCCGGGACACCTAATTCACCCCTCCACTTT.

The V gene is TRBV7-2, the J gene TRBJ1-2; D ambiguous. The V gene's germline CDR1 is SGHTA and CDR2 FQGNSA. V was trimmed by 5 bases and J by 0 bases, leaving 7 bases between them. CDR3 length equals 13 residues. CDR3 in amino acids: CASSPRANYGYTF. The CDR3 region has the DNA TGTGCCAGCAGCCCAAGAGCTAACTATGGCTACACCTTC. Using reference TRBV7-2 and TRBJ1-2 for the parts outside the CDR3, the full variable domain is GAGVSQSPSNKVTEKGKDVELRCDPISGHTALYWYRQSLGQGLEFLIYFQGNSAPDKSGLPSDRFSAERTGGSVSTLTIQRTQQEDSAVYLCASSPRANYGYTFGSGTRLTVV.

The chain combines TRBV2 with TRBJ2-7; weak D call: TRBD1 (5 bases). Germline V gene lookup returns CDR1 SNHLY and CDR2 FYNNEI. The V end lost 6 bases, the J end lost 3 bases, and 9 bases lay between the germline ends. The CDR3 loop spans 12 amino acids. CDR3 sequence reads: CASSYDSYEQYF. CDR3 sequence (DNA): TGTGCCAGCAGCTACGACAGCTACGAGCAGTACTTC.

J is TRBJ1-3 and V is TRBV7-9, with 8 nucleotides matching TRBD1. Per the germline V gene, CDR1 is SEHNR and CDR2 is FQNEAQ (reference sequence). This CDR3 comprises 15 residues. The V and J ends lost 1 base and 7 bases, in that order; junction bases with no gene match: 6. The CDR3 nucleotides read TGTGCCAGCAGCTTAGGGACAGGGTGGTTGAACACCATATATTTT. It specifies CASSLGTGWLNTIYF.

The chain recombines TRBV27 with TRBJ2-3; D remains ambiguous. Germline assignment: CDR1 MNHEY and CDR2 SMNVEV (reference sequence). CDR3 size: 16 residues. V was cut by 0 bases and J by 0 bases, with 10 bases left in between. The CDR3, as DNA: TGTGCCAGCAGTTTATCTTCTAACCCTAGCACAGATACGCAGTATTTT. Amino acids: CASSLSSNPSTDTQYF.

J is TRBJ1-5 and V is TRBV6-4; D perhaps matches TRBD1 (5 bases). CDR1 is MRHNA and CDR2 is SNTAGT in the germline V gene. The V and J ends lost 6 bases and 5 bases respectively, with 8 bases between them. The CDR3 contains 12 residues. CDR3 DNA sequence: TGTGCCAGCAGGGGGGGACATCAGCCCCAGCATTTT. This translates into CASRGGHQPQHF.

The DNA of the CDR3 is TGTGCCACCAGTGACGAGCTCGGGACAGGCTACTACAATGAGCAGTTCTTC. Its translation is CATSDELGTGYYNEQFF. The chain joins TRBV24-1 to TRBJ2-1, with 8 bases aligning to TRBD1. The germline gives CDR1 KGHDR, CDR2 SFDVKD. The CDR3 totals 17 residues. V shed 4 bases and J 3 bases; nucleotides not matched to a gene: 10.